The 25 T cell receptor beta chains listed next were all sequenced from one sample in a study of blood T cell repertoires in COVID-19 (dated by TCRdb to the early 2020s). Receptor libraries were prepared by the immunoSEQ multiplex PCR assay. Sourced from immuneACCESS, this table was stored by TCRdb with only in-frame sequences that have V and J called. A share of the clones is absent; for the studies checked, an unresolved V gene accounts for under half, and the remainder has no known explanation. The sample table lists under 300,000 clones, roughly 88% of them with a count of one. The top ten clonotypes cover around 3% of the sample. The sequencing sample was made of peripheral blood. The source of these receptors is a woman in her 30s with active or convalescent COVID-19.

Here the CDR3 reads CATSDPGTNIHNEQFF. The CDR3 DNA reads as TGTGCCACCAGTGACCCCGGGACTAATATTCACAATGAGCAGTTCTTC. V is TRBV24-1 and J is TRBJ2-1, with 7 positions matching TRBD2. The CDR3 runs to 16 residues. With 4 bases clipped from V and 5 bases from J, the junction kept 10 bases outside the gene matches. The germline V gene encodes CDR1 KGHDR and CDR2 SFDVKD.

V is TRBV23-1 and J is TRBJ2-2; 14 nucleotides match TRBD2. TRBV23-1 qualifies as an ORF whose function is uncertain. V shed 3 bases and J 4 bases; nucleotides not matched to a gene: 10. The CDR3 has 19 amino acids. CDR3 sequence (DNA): TGCGCCAGCAGTCACCCCGGACTAGCGGGGGGCCGGGGCACCGGGGAGCTGTTTTTT. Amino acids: CASSHPGLAGGRGTGELFF.

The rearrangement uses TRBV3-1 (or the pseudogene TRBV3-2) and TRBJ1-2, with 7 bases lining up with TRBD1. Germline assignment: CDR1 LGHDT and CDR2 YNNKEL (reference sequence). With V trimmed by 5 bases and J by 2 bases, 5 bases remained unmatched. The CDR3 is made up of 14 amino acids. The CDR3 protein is CASSTPGQNYGYTF. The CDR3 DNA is TGTGCCAGCAGCACCCCGGGACAGAACTATGGCTACACCTTC.

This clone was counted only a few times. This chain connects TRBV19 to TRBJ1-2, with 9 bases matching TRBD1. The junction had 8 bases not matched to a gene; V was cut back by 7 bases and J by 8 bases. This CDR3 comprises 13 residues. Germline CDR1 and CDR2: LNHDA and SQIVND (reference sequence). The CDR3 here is CASIRGQGEGYTF. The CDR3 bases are TGTGCCAGTATACGGGGACAGGGAGAAGGCTACACCTTC.

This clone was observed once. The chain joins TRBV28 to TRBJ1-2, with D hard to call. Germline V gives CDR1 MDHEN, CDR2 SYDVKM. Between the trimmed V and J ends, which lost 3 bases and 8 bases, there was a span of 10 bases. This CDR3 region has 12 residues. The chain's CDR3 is CASSFRQRGYTF. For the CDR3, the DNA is TGTGCCAGCAGTTTCAGGCAACGGGGCTACACCTTC.

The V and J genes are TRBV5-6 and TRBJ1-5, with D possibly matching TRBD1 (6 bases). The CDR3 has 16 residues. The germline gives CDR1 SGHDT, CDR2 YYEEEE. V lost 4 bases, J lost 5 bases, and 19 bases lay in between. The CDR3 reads CASSAQGQDFYQPQHF. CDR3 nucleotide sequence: TGTGCCAGCAGCGCACAGGGTCAGGACTTTTATCAGCCCCAGCATTTT.

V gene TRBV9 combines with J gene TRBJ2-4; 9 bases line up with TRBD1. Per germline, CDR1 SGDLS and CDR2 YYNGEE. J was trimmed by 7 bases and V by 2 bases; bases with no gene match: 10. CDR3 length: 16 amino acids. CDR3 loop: CASSVGQGEGENIQYF. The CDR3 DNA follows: TGTGCCAGCAGCGTGGGACAGGGAGAGGGTGAGAACATTCAGTACTTC.

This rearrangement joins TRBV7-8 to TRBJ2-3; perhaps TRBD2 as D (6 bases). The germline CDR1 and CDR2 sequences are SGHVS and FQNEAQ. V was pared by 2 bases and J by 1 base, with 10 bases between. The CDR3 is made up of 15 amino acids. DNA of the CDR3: TGTGCCAGCAGCTTACCAGCGGGCGGCACAGATACGCAGTATTTT. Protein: CASSLPAGGTDTQYF.

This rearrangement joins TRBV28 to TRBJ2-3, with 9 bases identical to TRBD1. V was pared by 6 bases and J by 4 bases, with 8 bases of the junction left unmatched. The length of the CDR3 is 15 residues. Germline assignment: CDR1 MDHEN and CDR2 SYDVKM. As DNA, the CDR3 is TGTGCCAGCAGAAACAGGGGGCTGTCGGCAGATACGCAGTATTTT. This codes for CASRNRGLSADTQYF.

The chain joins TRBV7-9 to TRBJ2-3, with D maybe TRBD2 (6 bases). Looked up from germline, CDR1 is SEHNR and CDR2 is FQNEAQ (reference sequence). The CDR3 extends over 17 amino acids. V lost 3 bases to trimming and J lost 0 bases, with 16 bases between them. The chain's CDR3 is CASSFTKGRPSTDTQYF. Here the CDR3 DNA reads TGTGCCAGCAGCTTCACTAAGGGGAGGCCCAGCACAGATACGCAGTATTTT. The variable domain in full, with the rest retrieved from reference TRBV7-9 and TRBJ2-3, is DTGVSQNPRHKITKRGQNVTFRCDPISEHNRLYWYRQTLGQGPEFLTYFQNEAQLEKSRLLSDRFSAERPKGSFSTLEIQRTEQGDSAMYLCASSFTKGRPSTDTQYFGPGTRLTVL.

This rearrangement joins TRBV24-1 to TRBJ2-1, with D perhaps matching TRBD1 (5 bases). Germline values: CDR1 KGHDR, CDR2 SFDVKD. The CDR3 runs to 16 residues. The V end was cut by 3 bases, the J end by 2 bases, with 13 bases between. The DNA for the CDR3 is TGTGCCACCAGTGATCCACAGGATTACCCCTACAATGAGCAGTTCTTC. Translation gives CATSDPQDYPYNEQFF.

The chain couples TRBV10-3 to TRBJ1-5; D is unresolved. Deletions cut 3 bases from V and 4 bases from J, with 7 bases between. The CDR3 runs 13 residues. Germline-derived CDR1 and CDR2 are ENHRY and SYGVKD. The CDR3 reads CAISEQNNQPQHF. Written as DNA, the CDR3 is TGTGCCATCAGTGAACAGAATAATCAGCCCCAGCATTTT.

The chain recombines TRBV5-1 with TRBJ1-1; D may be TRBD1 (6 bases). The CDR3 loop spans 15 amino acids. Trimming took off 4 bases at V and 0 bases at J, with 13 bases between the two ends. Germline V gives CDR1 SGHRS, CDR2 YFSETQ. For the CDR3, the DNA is TGCGCCAGCAGCATAGGACAGAGTCTGAACACTGAAGCTTTCTTT. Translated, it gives CASSIGQSLNTEAFF.

The DNA for the CDR3 is TGTGCCAGTAGTATAATTGGGCTTAGCAATCAGCCCCAGCATTTT. Translation gives CASSIIGLSNQPQHF. The chain links TRBV19 to TRBJ1-5; D unresolved. The CDR3 consists of 15 residues. Germline loops: CDR1 LNHDA, CDR2 SQIVND (reference sequence). The germline V and J ends were trimmed by 2 bases and 0 bases, with 8 bases remaining between them.

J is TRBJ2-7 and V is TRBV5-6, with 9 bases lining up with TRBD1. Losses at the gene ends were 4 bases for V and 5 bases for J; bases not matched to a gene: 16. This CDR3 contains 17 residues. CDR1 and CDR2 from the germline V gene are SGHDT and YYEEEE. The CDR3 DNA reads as TGTGCCAGCAGCCATTTAGGACAGGGGATCTTACTTGACGAGCAGTACTTC. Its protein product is CASSHLGQGILLDEQYF. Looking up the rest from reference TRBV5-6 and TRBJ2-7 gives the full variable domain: DAGVTQSPTHLIKTRGQQVTLRCSPKSGHDTVSWYQQALGQGPQFIFQYYEEEERQRGNFPDRFSGHQFPNYSSELNVNALLLGDSALYLCASSHLGQGILLDEQYFGPGTRLTVT.

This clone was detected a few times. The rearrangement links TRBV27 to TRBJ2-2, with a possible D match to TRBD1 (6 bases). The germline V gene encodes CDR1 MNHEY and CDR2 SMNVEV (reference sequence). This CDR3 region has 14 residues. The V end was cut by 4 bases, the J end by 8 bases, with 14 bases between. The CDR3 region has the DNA TGTGCCAGCAGTTGGCAGGGGCCATCAGGGGAGCTGTTTTTT. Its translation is CASSWQGPSGELFF.

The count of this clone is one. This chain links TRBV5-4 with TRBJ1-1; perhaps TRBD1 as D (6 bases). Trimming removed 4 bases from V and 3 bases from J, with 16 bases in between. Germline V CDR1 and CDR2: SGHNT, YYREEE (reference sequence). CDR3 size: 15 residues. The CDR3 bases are TGTGCCAGCAGCCCGTCCACAGGGAGAGACACTGAAGCTTTCTTT. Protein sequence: CASSPSTGRDTEAFF.

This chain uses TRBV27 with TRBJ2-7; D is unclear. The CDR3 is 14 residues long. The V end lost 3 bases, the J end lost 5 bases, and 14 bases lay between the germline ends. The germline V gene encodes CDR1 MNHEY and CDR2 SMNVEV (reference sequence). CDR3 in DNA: TGTGCCAGCAGTTTTTGGCAGACACTCGACGAGCAGTACTTC. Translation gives CASSFWQTLDEQYF.

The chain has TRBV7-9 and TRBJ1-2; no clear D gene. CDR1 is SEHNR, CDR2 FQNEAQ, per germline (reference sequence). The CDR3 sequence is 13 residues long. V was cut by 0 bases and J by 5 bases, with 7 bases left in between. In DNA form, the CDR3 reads TGTGCCAGCAGCTTAGCAGCGGGGTATGGCTACACCTTC. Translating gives CASSLAAGYGYTF.

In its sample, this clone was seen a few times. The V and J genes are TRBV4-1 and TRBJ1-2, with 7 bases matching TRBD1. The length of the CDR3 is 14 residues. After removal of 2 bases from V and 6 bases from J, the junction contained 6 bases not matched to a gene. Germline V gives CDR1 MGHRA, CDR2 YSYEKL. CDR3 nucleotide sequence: TGCGCCAGCAGCCAAAACAGGGGAGCGGATGGCTACACCTTC. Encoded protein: CASSQNRGADGYTF.

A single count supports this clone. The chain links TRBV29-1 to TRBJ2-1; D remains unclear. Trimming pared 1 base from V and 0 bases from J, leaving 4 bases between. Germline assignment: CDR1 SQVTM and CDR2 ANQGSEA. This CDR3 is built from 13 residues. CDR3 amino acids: CSVEASSYNEQFF. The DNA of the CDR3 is TGCAGCGTTGAAGCTAGCTCCTACAATGAGCAGTTCTTC.

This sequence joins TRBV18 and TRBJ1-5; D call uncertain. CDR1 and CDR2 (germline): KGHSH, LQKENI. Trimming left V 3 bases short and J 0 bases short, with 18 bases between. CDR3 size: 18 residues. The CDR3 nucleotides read TGTGCCAGCTCACCCCTCGGCGGGGTCCTCCCTAGCAATCAGCCCCAGCATTTT. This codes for CASSPLGGVLPSNQPQHF.

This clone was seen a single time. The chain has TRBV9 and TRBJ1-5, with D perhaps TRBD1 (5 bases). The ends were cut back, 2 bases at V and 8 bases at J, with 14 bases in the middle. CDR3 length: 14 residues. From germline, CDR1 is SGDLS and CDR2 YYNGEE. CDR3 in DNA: TGTGCCAGCAGCGTCCTCTTGGGGGGGAAGCCCCAGCATTTT. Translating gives CASSVLLGGKPQHF.

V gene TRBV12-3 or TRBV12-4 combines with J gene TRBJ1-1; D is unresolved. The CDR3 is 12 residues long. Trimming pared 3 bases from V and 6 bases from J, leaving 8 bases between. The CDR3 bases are TGTGCCAGCAGTTTTCAGTTCCCTGAAGCTTTCTTT. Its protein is CASSFQFPEAFF.

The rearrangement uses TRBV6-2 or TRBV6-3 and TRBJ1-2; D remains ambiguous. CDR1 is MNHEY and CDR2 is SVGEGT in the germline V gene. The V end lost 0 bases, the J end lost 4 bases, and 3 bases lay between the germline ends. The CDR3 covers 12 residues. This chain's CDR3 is CASSYSAYGYTF. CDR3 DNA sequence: TGTGCCAGCAGTTACTCGGCCTATGGCTACACCTTC.